Below, 4 T cell receptor beta chains from the same sample are listed, as sequenced in a study of neurological immune-mediated disorders. From the 5' RACE reads, TCRdb called clonotypes with MiXCR, one entry per CDR3 protein. The sample contains about 95,000 distinct CDR3 sequences, about 3.8% of which appear only once. Sequenced sample: PBMCs. The receptors were gathered from a young woman with multiple sclerosis.

Turning to this clonotype: This may be a read error: a much more frequent sequence differs by one nucleotide. This rearrangement joins TRBV7-9 to TRBJ2-3; no definite D call. This CDR3 has 13 amino acids. Germline CDR1 SEHNR, CDR2 FQNEAQ (reference sequence). The CDR3 region has the DNA TGTGCCAGCAGCACCGATTTCACAGCTACGCAGTATTTT. This sequence encodes CASSTDFTATQYF.

Many counts were recorded for this clonotype. The CDR3 DNA reads TGTGCCAGCAGCTTACAAACCGCCGTCAGGGCGAGATCTGGGGCCAACGTCCTGACTTTC. Translation gives CASSLQTAVRARSGANVLTF. This chain connects TRBV7-8 to TRBJ2-6; possibly TRBD1 for D (5 bases). The CDR3 runs to 20 residues. Germline V CDR1 and CDR2: SGHVS, FQNEAQ. The V and J ends lost 2 bases and 1 base respectively, with 21 bases between them. Full variable domain (rest looked up from reference TRBV7-8 and TRBJ2-6): GAGVSQSPRYKVAKRGQDVALRCDPISGHVSLFWYQQALGQGPEFLTYFQNEAQLDKSGLPSDRFFAERPEGSVSTLKIQRTQQEDSAVYLCASSLQTAVRARSGANVLTFGAGSRLTVL.

At least ten counts were recorded for this clonotype. The chain combines TRBV6-5 with TRBJ2-7; D may be TRBD1 (6 bases). This CDR3 region has 16 residues. Germline V gene data show CDR1 as MNHEY and CDR2 as SVGAGI. V lost 0 bases to trimming and J lost 2 bases, with 14 bases between them. In DNA form, the CDR3 reads TGTGCCAGCAGTTACTCGAGGGCAGGGGTCCCCTACGAGCAGTACTTC. It is translated as CASSYSRAGVPYEQYF.

For this clonotype: One end of the junction is discordant with germline, which a read error may explain. The genes are TRBV18 and TRBJ1-2, with 9 bases aligning to TRBD1. The CDR3 runs 12 residues. Germline V lookup: CDR1 KGHSH, CDR2 LQKENI. The CDR3: CDSSGQGSGYTF. DNA for the CDR3: TGTGACAGCTCAGGACAGGGGTCTGGCTACACCTTC.